This T cell receptor (beta chain) was sequenced in a study of shared clonotypes between healthy human individuals (dated by TCRdb to 2019 to 2021). Regarding the complete study: Two women and a few men aged 18 to 49 years were included in the cohort. Per donor, three plates each were used for CD4 naive and CD4 memory, two for CD8 naive, and one for CD8 memory. To estimate repertoire size and how much clonotypes are shared between individuals, the study performed deep sequencing of blood TCR repertoires from roughly five healthy adults. To increase sequencing depth and limit assay-specific biases, different laboratories used diverse techniques to prepare libraries and sequence TCR repertoires. Leukapheresis yielded between about 0.94 and 8.9 billion PBMCs per donor.

Sequences SGHDT (CDR1) and YYEEEE (CDR2) are obtained from the germline V gene. Inclusive of the bounding cysteine and phenylalanine, the CDR3 is 13 residues long. Only the CDR3 part of the read is kept: 39 bases, read in frame from the first base. Findings and caveats that apply to the study as a whole: The genetic and exposure-history diversity represented was limited by the small number of donors. Sampling was limited to blood, and TCR repertoires in tissue likely differ from TCR repertoires in blood. Based on pairwise subsampling, the degree of clonotype sharing among donors was expected to be affected by sequencing depth. When several donors were compared, the shared fraction of clonotypes was 5% to 6.5% for naive CD4, 3% to 4% for naive CD8, 2% to 2.5% for memory CD4, and 0.35% to 0.4% for memory CD8. Clonotypes shared by all four sorted-subset donors showed higher generation probabilities than non-shared clonotypes. Naive subsets generally had larger estimated clonotype richness than memory subsets. Even with the large sequencing depth, rarefaction of the sorted-subset datasets indicated that sequencing was incomplete.

Points on this clone: The antigen this receptor binds is unknown. Base qualities are not at hand, and no much larger clone is one base apart.

TCR CDR3 regions were amplified from genomic DNA by multiplex PCR using the deep immunoSEQ assay. Extracted genomic DNA from each cell subset was spread evenly across all wells of several immunoSEQ 96-well plates, with each plate serving as a replicate. For sorted subsets, about 200 ng genomic DNA, equal to tens of thousands of T cell genomes, was loaded into each replicate PCR. Purified libraries were quantified with a Qubit 3.0 fluorometer, sized on a Bioanalyzer 2100, and re-quantified with the KAPA Library Quantification kit. Every immunoSEQ 96-well plate was sequenced on a separate single-read 150-cycle Illumina NextSeq 550 flow cell. Processing in the source paper ran as follows. Because only junctional sequences without quality scores were contained in the immunoSEQ output, filtering matching that applied to full-length reads could not be performed. To assign V/J genes and CDR3, sequences were annotated against IMGT germline references using PyIR, a Python wrapper for IgBLAST v1.9. Any read was removed if the V/J assignment was weak (E-value above 1e-6), the CDR3 was missing, or the read contained stop codons, out-of-frame junctions, or ambiguous translated residues. V3J clonotypes were defined as sequences sharing an identical inferred V gene, J gene, and CDR3 amino acid sequence. Percentage overlap between repertoires was calculated by dividing the number of shared unique clonotypes by the size of the smaller repertoire. RTK rarefaction, the Chao1 estimator, and Recon v2.1 estimates of unobserved clonotypes were used to assess repertoire richness. OLGA was used to compute generation probabilities for all TCRbeta clonotypes that the gDNA method yielded from a handful of donors. This is the immuneACCESS table as TCRdb keeps it, with only in-frame sequences that have V and J called. A part of the clones is gone; compared with another copy, unresolved V genes explain less than half, and the rest is unexplained. The V and J calls and clone size are taken from that table; D and trimming were inferred from the DNA. The sample profile shows around 1.9 million clones; around 93% of them were found once. Together, the top ten hold 1.5% to 2% of the sample.

CD8 naive samples were CD45RO-negative cells positively selected for CCR7, giving a CD45RA+CCR7+ population that excluded TemRA cells. Healthy HIV-negative adults with no recently reported acute infections or vaccinations were included as donors. Every donor was a Caucasian adult residing in Nashville, Tennessee, USA. After blood collection by leukapheresis, PBMCs were isolated using Ficoll-Histopaque density gradient centrifugation and then cryopreserved in the vapor phase of liquid nitrogen. Analytical flow cytometry was used to check the purity and quantity of each magnetically sorted T cell population. Each sorted fraction had its genomic DNA isolated and then quantified by UV absorbance on a Nanodrop 2000c.

The material sequenced was naive CD8+ T cells from PBMCs. The cell subset or site label here, explained by the study, means: CD45RA+CCR7+. The receptor was isolated from a man younger than 30 in good health. Some clones in this sample may be carry-over from other donors' samples. The V gene is TRBV5-6 and the J gene is TRBJ2-5; the best D guess is TRBD2, with 5 bases matching. The J call may be mistaken, given a closer DNA end match to TRBJ2-7. The encoded CDR3 is CASSPGRGYEQYF. The DNA sequence follows: TGTGCCAGCAGCCCAGGACGGGGATACGAGCAGTACTTC.